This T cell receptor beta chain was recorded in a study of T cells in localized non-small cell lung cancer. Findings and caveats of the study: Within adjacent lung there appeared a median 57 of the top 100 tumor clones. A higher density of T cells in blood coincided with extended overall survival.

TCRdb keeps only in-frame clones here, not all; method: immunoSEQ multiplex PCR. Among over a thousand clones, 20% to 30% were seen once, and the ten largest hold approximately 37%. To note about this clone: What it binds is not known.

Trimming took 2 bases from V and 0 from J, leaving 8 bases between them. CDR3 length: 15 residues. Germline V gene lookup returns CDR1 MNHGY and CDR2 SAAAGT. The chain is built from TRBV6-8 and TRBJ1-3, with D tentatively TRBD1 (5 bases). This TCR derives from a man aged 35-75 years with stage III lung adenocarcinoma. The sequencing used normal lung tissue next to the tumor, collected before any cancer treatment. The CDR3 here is CASSYSQGSGNTIYF. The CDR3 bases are TGTGCCAGCAGTTACAGCCAGGGCTCTGGAAACACCATATATTTT.